The 30 T cell receptor beta chains listed next were all sequenced from one sample in a study of identical twins. In TCRdb, the 5' RACE reads were re-called with MiXCR into one record per CDR3 protein. The profile shows just under 550,000 distinct CDR3 sequences, nearly 15% of them singletons. These data also formed part of another study, on yellow fever vaccine responses in identical twins.

The specimen was CD4+ T cells sorted from blood. These receptor sequences come from a woman aged 18-30 years in good health.

The chain combines TRBV19 with TRBJ2-4, with 8 bases that match TRBD1. The CDR3 length is 15 residues. V was clipped by 5 bases and J by 4 bases; unmatched bases: 7. Germline CDR1 reads LNHDA; CDR2 reads SQIVND (reference sequence). The chain's CDR3 is CASSSDRGQKNIQYF. The CDR3 DNA is TGTGCCAGTAGTTCAGACAGGGGCCAAAAAAACATTCAGTACTTC.

V is TRBV6-1 and J is TRBJ2-1; 7 bases align to TRBD2. CDR1 and CDR2 (germline): MNHNS, SASEGT. The CDR3 has 14 amino acids. The V gene end was trimmed by 5 bases and the J gene end by 7 bases; junction bases not matched to a gene: 8. CDR3 bases: TGTGCCAGCAGTCCAGGACTAGGACGGAATGAGCAGTTCTTC. Its protein product is CASSPGLGRNEQFF.

This clonotype has just a few counts. This chain uses TRBV29-1 with TRBJ1-6; D call uncertain. This CDR3 is built from 17 residues. Trimming shortened V by 4 bases and J by 7 bases, and 23 bases separated the two germline ends. Germline CDR1 reads SQVTM; CDR2 reads ANQGSEA. CDR3: CSVVLRGEGGGNSPLHF. The CDR3 DNA follows: TGCAGCGTTGTGCTACGGGGAGAAGGAGGTGGGAATTCACCCCTCCACTTT.

This clonotype was counted only a few times. The chain links TRBV7-7 to TRBJ2-3, with D perhaps TRBD2 (6 bases). Germline CDR1 SSHAT, CDR2 FNYEAQ (reference sequence). The ends were cut back, 1 base at V and 3 bases at J, with 8 bases in the middle. This CDR3 comprises 14 residues. The CDR3 sequence: CASSLVGLTDTQYF. In nucleotides, the CDR3 is TGTGCCAGCAGCTTAGTCGGACTAACAGATACGCAGTATTTT.

The chain combines TRBV29-1 with TRBJ1-4, with unresolved D. Germline V gene lookup returns CDR1 SQVTM and CDR2 ANQGSEA. Deletions cut 6 bases from V and 4 bases from J, with 15 bases between. The CDR3 runs 14 residues. CDR3 nucleotide sequence: TGCAGCGTCTTAAAGTCTACCGGTAATGAAAAACTGTTTTTT. Translating it yields CSVLKSTGNEKLFF.

The V gene is TRBV4-1, the J gene TRBJ1-2, with TRBD1 matching over 8 bases. The CDR3 loop spans 15 amino acids. The germline V gene encodes CDR1 MGHRA and CDR2 YSYEKL. Trimming at V came to 2 bases and at J to 5 bases, leaving 7 bases not matched to a gene. The CDR3 nucleotides are TGCGCCAGCAGCCAACCAACACAGGGGGATTATGGCTACACCTTC. This translates into CASSQPTQGDYGYTF.

This chain joins TRBV19 and TRBJ2-7, with TRBD1 identical over 7 bases. The CDR3 loop spans 14 amino acids. CDR1 and CDR2 from the germline V gene are LNHDA and SQIVND (reference sequence). V was clipped by 5 bases and J by 3 bases; unmatched bases: 7. CDR3 protein: CASSVTGAGYEQYF. CDR3 nucleotide sequence: TGTGCCAGTAGTGTTACAGGGGCAGGCTACGAGCAGTACTTC.

The chain combines TRBV20-1 with TRBJ2-3; the D is unclear. With 6 bases removed from V and 5 bases from J, the gap between germline ends came to 18 bases. The germline gives CDR1 DFQATT, CDR2 SNEGSKA (reference sequence). The CDR3 loop spans 14 amino acids. The CDR3 nucleotides read TGCAGTGCCTCCCTCCGGGCCCCCCTAGATACGCAGTATTTT. This gives the protein CSASLRAPLDTQYF.

The V gene is TRBV5-1, the J gene TRBJ2-1; TRBD2 matches 8 bases. This CDR3 comprises 16 residues. Looked up from germline, CDR1 is SGHRS and CDR2 is YFSETQ. V trimming: 4 bases; J trimming: 5 bases; junction bases outside the gene matches: 11. In nucleotides, the CDR3 is TGCGCCAGCAGCCCGGCGGGGCGGGGGGACCACAATGAGCAGTTCTTC. Residues: CASSPAGRGDHNEQFF.

This clonotype was seen at least ten times. J is TRBJ2-5 and V is TRBV2, with 9 bases lining up with TRBD2. V shed 6 bases, J shed 4 bases, and the junction held 9 bases outside the gene matches. This CDR3 has 15 residues. The germline V gene encodes CDR1 SNHLY and CDR2 FYNNEI. CDR3 sequence reads: CASRILAGAGETQYF. The CDR3 DNA is TGTGCCAGCAGAATCTTAGCGGGAGCAGGAGAGACCCAGTACTTC.

This clonotype was seen more than once but under ten times. This chain links TRBV11-2 with TRBJ2-5, with a weak D call TRBD1 (6 bases). Trimming stripped 1 base from V and 3 bases from J, with 12 bases between. CDR1 is SGHAT, CDR2 FQNNGV, per germline. The CDR3 is 15 amino acids. CDR3 residues: CASSLVRDKEETQYF. CDR3 in DNA: TGTGCCAGCAGCTTAGTCCGGGACAAGGAAGAGACCCAGTACTTC.

This sequence joins TRBV24-1 and TRBJ2-5, with a weak D call TRBD2 (6 bases). The V gene lost 12 bases and the J gene lost 4 bases, with 14 bases spanning the gap. Germline V CDR1 and CDR2: KGHDR, SFDVKD. The CDR3 extends over 12 amino acids. The CDR3 sequence: CAAAGNSETQYF. DNA of the CDR3: TGTGCCGCCGCGGGGAACTCAGAGACCCAGTACTTC.

V gene TRBV4-1 combines with J gene TRBJ2-7, with TRBD1 matching 7 bases. V shed 3 bases, J shed 2 bases, and the junction held 10 bases outside the gene matches. There are 16 residues in the CDR3. Looked up from germline, CDR1 is MGHRA and CDR2 is YSYEKL. The DNA for the CDR3 is TGCGCCAGCAGCCAGGGTCCGGGACAGAGTACCTACGAGCAGTACTTC. Protein: CASSQGPGQSTYEQYF.

The chain has TRBV11-2 and TRBJ2-2, with D perhaps matching TRBD2 (5 bases). V gave up 5 bases and J gave up 8 bases, with 12 bases separating them. Germline V lookup: CDR1 SGHAT, CDR2 FQNNGV. The CDR3 loop spans 13 amino acids. The CDR3 loop reads CASSLIPGGELFF. CDR3 nucleotides: TGTGCCAGCAGCCTAATTCCGGGGGGGGAGCTGTTTTTT.

This clonotype was recorded a few times. The chain couples TRBV28 to TRBJ2-7; 10 nucleotides agree with TRBD1. The germline V gene encodes CDR1 MDHEN and CDR2 SYDVKM. This CDR3 spans 16 amino acids. Trimming took 5 bases from V and 2 from J; bases not matched to a gene: 9. CDR3 protein: CASSLTPGQGTYEQYV. CDR3 DNA: TGTGCCAGCAGTCTAACACCGGGACAGGGGACCTACGAGCAGTACGTC.

There are a few counts of this clonotype. This chain joins TRBV6-1 and TRBJ2-5; 8 nucleotides match TRBD2. V was clipped by 7 bases and J by 7 bases; unmatched bases: 11. There are 14 residues in the CDR3. The germline gives CDR1 MNHNS, CDR2 SASEGT. This CDR3 reads CASTRTSTSGTQYF. The CDR3 coding sequence is TGTGCCAGCACCCGGACTAGCACCTCAGGGACCCAGTACTTC.

This clonotype has just a few counts. The V call is TRBV15, the J call TRBJ2-2; 13 positions agree with TRBD2. The CDR3 is 17 amino acids. The V gene end was trimmed by 0 bases and the J gene end by 6 bases; junction bases not matched to a gene: 4. The germline V gene encodes CDR1 LNHNV and CDR2 YYDKDF (reference sequence). CDR3 DNA sequence: TGTGCCACCAGCAGAGAACTAGGACTAGCGGGGGCCGGGGAGCTGTTTTTT. It encodes CATSRELGLAGAGELFF.

This clonotype came up a few times. The V call is TRBV10-3, the J call TRBJ2-2, with 9 bases lining up with TRBD1. The CDR3 is made up of 18 amino acids. V shed 0 bases, J shed 3 bases, and the junction held 8 bases outside the gene matches. Per the germline V gene, CDR1 is ENHRY and CDR2 is SYGVKD. The CDR3 nucleotides are TGTGCCATCAGTGAGTCCTTCTCGGGACAGGGACACACCGGGGAGCTGTTTTTT. Its protein product is CAISESFSGQGHTGELFF.

In this sample, this clonotype turned up many times. The chain couples TRBV28 to TRBJ2-1; possible D gene TRBD2, 6 bases. The CDR3 is 16 residues long. V was pared by 4 bases and J by 5 bases, with 18 bases between. CDR1 and CDR2 from the germline V gene are MDHEN and SYDVKM. The CDR3 reads CASSSPSPGENNEQFF. CDR3 DNA: TGTGCCAGCAGTTCCCCCTCACCGGGAGAAAACAATGAGCAGTTCTTC. Full variable domain (remainder filled in from reference TRBV28 and TRBJ2-1): DVKVTQSSRYLVKRTGEKVFLECVQDMDHENMFWYRQDPGLGLRLIYFSYDVKMKEKGDIPEGYSVSREKKERFSLILESASTNQTSMYLCASSSPSPGENNEQFFGPGTRLTVL.

This chain links TRBV5-1 with TRBJ2-6; maybe TRBD1 (6 bases). CDR3 length equals 18 residues. Trimming shortened V by 0 bases and J by 0 bases, and 13 bases separated the two germline ends. CDR1 is SGHRS, CDR2 YFSETQ, per germline. The CDR3 here is CASSLVVQGHSGANVLTF. CDR3 nucleotide sequence: TGCGCCAGCAGCTTGGTTGTCCAGGGACACTCTGGGGCCAACGTCCTGACTTTC. The complete variable domain, with remaining parts taken from reference TRBV5-1 and TRBJ2-6, reads KAGVTQTPRYLIKTRGQQVTLSCSPISGHRSVSWYQQTPGQGLQFLFEYFSETQRNKGNFPGRFSGRQFSNSRSEMNVSTLELGDSALYLCASSLVVQGHSGANVLTFGAGSRLTVL.

In this sample, this clonotype turned up many times. J is TRBJ2-1 and V is TRBV29-1; 7 bases map to TRBD2. With V trimmed by 3 bases and J by 0 bases, 8 bases remained unmatched. The germline V gene has CDR1 SQVTM and CDR2 ANQGSEA. The CDR3 spans 16 residues. CDR3 amino acids: CSVDRGVPLSYNEQFF. The CDR3 coding sequence is TGCAGCGTTGACCGGGGGGTCCCTCTCTCCTACAATGAGCAGTTCTTC.

This rearrangement joins TRBV6-1 to TRBJ2-1; no reliable D call. This CDR3 is built from 15 residues. V dropped 6 bases and J dropped 0 bases, with 12 bases sitting between them. Germline V CDR1 and CDR2: MNHNS, SASEGT. The CDR3 protein is CASSSDWSSYNEQFF. The CDR3, as DNA: TGTGCCAGCAGCTCCGACTGGAGCTCCTACAATGAGCAGTTCTTC.

This clonotype was found a few times. The V gene is TRBV6-1, the J gene TRBJ2-5; TRBD1 is a possible D gene (6 bases). The germline V gene encodes CDR1 MNHNS and CDR2 SASEGT. The CDR3 length is 14 residues. V was clipped by 4 bases and J by 7 bases, with 16 bases between them. This chain's CDR3 is CASSGTVLEGTQYF. CDR3 bases: TGTGCCAGCAGTGGGACAGTTTTAGAGGGGACCCAGTACTTC.

J is TRBJ1-6 and V is TRBV20-1; D unclear. Germline CDR1 and CDR2: DFQATT and SNEGSKA (reference sequence). The CDR3 is 12 residues long. CDR3 coding DNA: TGCGGATTGACGGTGGGGAATTCACCCCTCCACTTT. It specifies CGLTVGNSPLHF.

This clonotype appeared a few times. The chain links TRBV20-1 to TRBJ2-1, with 8 positions matching TRBD2. The CDR3 has 15 amino acids. Germline lookup yields CDR1 DFQATT and CDR2 SNEGSKA (reference sequence). The V segment lost 6 bases and the J segment 10 bases; nucleotides outside the gene matches: 17. The CDR3 here is CSAQNPGGRFLEQFF. CDR3 DNA sequence: TGCAGTGCGCAAAACCCGGGAGGGCGGTTCCTGGAGCAGTTCTTC.

The V call is TRBV27, the J call TRBJ2-1; 12 nucleotides agree with TRBD1. Germline CDR1 is MNHEY and CDR2 is SMNVEV (reference sequence). V shed 5 bases, J shed 7 bases, and the junction held 9 bases outside the gene matches. The CDR3 is made up of 16 amino acids. For the CDR3, the DNA is TGTGCCAGCAGTCCAGGGACAGGGGGCCTTGGTAATGAGCAGTTCTTC. Its protein is CASSPGTGGLGNEQFF.

Many counts were recorded for this clonotype. V and J are TRBV28 and TRBJ1-4; TRBD1 matches 7 bases. The ends lost 3 bases at V and 0 bases at J; junction bases unmatched: 10. This CDR3 spans 18 amino acids. Germline V CDR1 and CDR2: MDHEN, SYDVKM. For the CDR3, the DNA is TGTGCCAGCAGTTTCTGGGACAGTAAAAATGCAACTAATGAAAAACTGTTTTTT. Its protein is CASSFWDSKNATNEKLFF.

This clonotype was detected only a few times. The V gene is TRBV15, the J gene TRBJ2-1; D uncertain. The CDR3 loop spans 12 amino acids. Germline V gene data show CDR1 as LNHNV and CDR2 as YYDKDF (reference sequence). V was trimmed by 3 bases and J by 9 bases, leaving 9 bases between them. This chain's CDR3 is CATSRDGSEQFF. Here the CDR3 DNA reads TGTGCCACCAGCAGGGACGGTAGTGAGCAGTTCTTC.

This chain joins TRBV4-1 and TRBJ2-3; D is perhaps TRBD1 (5 bases). CDR1 and CDR2 from the germline V gene are MGHRA and YSYEKL. This CDR3 has 15 amino acids. Deletions cut 2 bases from V and 6 bases from J, with 15 bases between. CDR3 sequence reads: CASSQTVGASDTQYF. Here the CDR3 DNA reads TGCGCCAGCAGCCAAACCGTTGGGGCTTCTGATACGCAGTATTTT.

In this sample, this clonotype turned up a few times. The genes are TRBV7-2 and TRBJ2-1; no clear D. The CDR3 has 11 residues. The V end lost 2 bases, the J end lost 10 bases, and 6 bases lay between the germline ends. The germline CDR1 and CDR2 sequences are SGHTA and FQGNSA. The CDR3 sequence: CASSLQSEQFF. Here the CDR3 DNA reads TGTGCCAGCAGCTTACAGTCAGAGCAGTTCTTC.